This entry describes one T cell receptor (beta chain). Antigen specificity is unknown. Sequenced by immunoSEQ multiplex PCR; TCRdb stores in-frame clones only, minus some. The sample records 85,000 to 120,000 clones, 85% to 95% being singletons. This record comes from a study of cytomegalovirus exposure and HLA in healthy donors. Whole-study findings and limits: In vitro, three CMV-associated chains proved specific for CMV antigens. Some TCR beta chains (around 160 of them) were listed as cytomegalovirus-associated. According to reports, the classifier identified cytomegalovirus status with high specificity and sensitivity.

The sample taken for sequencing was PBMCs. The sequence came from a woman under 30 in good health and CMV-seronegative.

Here the CDR3 reads CASSPGQFYGYTF. The CDR3 DNA follows: TGTGCCAGCAGTCCCGGACAGTTCTATGGCTACACCTTC. The chain joins TRBV27 to TRBJ1-2, with TRBD1 as a possible D gene (6 bases). This CDR3 spans 13 amino acids. Germline CDR1 reads MNHEY; CDR2 reads SMNVEV (reference sequence). Trimming removed 5 bases at V and 4 bases at J, with 11 bases between.